These T cell receptor beta chains were read from a single sample in a study of blood T cell repertoires in COVID-19. TCRdb's copy holds only in-frame clones and misses some; the assay was immunoSEQ multiplex PCR. This sample yields 300,000 to 350,000 clones, of which roughly nine tenths are seen a single time; 2.5% to 3.5% belongs to the top ten. Source material: peripheral blood. The receptors were gathered from a woman under 40 with COVID-19, enrolled during active disease. CDR3s include the opening cysteine and the closing phenylalanine or tryptophan. Each record gives: clone size, V gene, D gene, J gene, CDR3 protein, CDR3 DNA. A D gene is named only where the DNA matches it firmly. Some rows mark clone size as missing; the rest say once, few, many or name a class of expanded clone.

-	TRBV28	-	TRBJ1-2	CASSPSAGYGYTF	TGTGCCAGCTCCCCCAGTGCGGGGTATGGCTACACCTTC
-	TRBV19	TRBD2	TRBJ2-3	CASSSLGLAGDTQYF	TGTGCCAGTAGTTCCTTGGGACTAGCAGGGGATACGCAGTATTTT
-	TRBV18	-	TRBJ1-1	CASSPAGNTEAFF	TGTGCCAGCTCACCAGCCGGGAACACTGAAGCTTTCTTT
-	TRBV30	TRBD1	TRBJ1-1	CAWSSMGQDTEAFF	TGTGCCTGGAGTTCTATGGGACAGGACACTGAAGCTTTCTTT
-	TRBV2	-	TRBJ2-2	CASSEEGGTNTGELFF	TGTGCCAGCAGTGAAGAAGGCGGGACGAACACCGGGGAGCTGTTTTTT
-	TRBV29-1	-	TRBJ1-1	CSVEFSRRMNTEAFF	TGCAGCGTTGAATTTTCTAGACGGATGAACACTGAAGCTTTCTTT
-	TRBV21-1	-	TRBJ1-1	CASSKIGTENTEAFF	TGTGCCAGCAGCAAAATCGGGACAGAGAACACTGAAGCTTTCTTT
-	TRBV6-5	TRBD2	TRBJ2-7	CASSPGLAGTLEQYF	TGTGCCAGCAGTCCCGGACTAGCGGGAACTCTCGAGCAGTACTTC
once	TRBV4-2	TRBD2	TRBJ2-1	CASSQGLAGGPAYNEQFF	TGTGCCAGCAGCCAGGGACTAGCGGGAGGACCTGCTTACAATGAGCAGTTCTTC
few	TRBV7-2	-	TRBJ1-4	CASSLVYGEKLFF	TGTGCCAGCAGCTTAGTCTACGGTGAAAAACTGTTTTTT
once	TRBV11-2	-	TRBJ1-3	CASSLDQTGSSGNTIYF	TGTGCCAGCAGCTTAGATCAAACAGGGAGCTCTGGAAACACCATATATTTT
-	TRBV10-3	TRBD1	TRBJ2-7	CAISQTGSEQYF	TGTGCCATCAGCCAGACAGGGAGCGAGCAGTACTTC
few	TRBV27	TRBD1	TRBJ2-7	CASSSPSRDRSEQYF	TGTGCCAGCAGTTCGCCCTCCCGGGACAGGAGCGAGCAGTACTTC
-	TRBV3-1/TRBV3-2	-	TRBJ1-1	CASSQAAGELNTEAFF	TGTGCCAGCAGCCAAGCGGCAGGGGAACTGAACACTGAAGCTTTCTTT
-	TRBV15	-	TRBJ2-5	CATSNRVVETQYF	TGTGCCACCAGCAACAGGGTCGTGGAGACCCAGTACTTC
once	TRBV7-9	TRBD2	TRBJ2-1	CASSLLLAGVMHEQFF	TGTGCCAGCAGCTTACTACTAGCGGGAGTCATGCATGAGCAGTTCTTC
-	TRBV10-3	-	TRBJ1-5	CAIRPEGAGDQPQHF	TGTGCCATCAGGCCGGAAGGGGCAGGCGATCAGCCCCAGCATTTT
-	TRBV7-9	-	TRBJ1-6	CASSSPRGANNSPLHF	TGTGCCAGCAGCTCCCCCCGGGGTGCTAATAATTCACCCCTCCACTTT
-	TRBV4-1	-	TRBJ2-3	CASSPPLADTQYF	TGCGCCAGCAGCCCCCCACTAGCAGATACGCAGTATTTT
once	TRBV4-2	TRBD2	TRBJ2-2	CASSQLLAGANTGELFF	TGTGCCAGCAGCCAATTACTAGCGGGAGCAAACACCGGGGAGCTGTTTTTT
-	TRBV5-8	-	TRBJ1-6	CASSLGQENSPLHF	TGTGCCAGCAGCTTGGGGCAGGAAAATTCACCCCTCCACTTT
-	TRBV5-1	-	TRBJ1-3	CASTPNGGNGNTIYF	TGCGCCAGCACTCCCAATGGGGGGAACGGAAACACCATATATTTT
-	TRBV27	TRBD2	TRBJ2-1	CASSLAASGIKSLNEQFF	TGTGCCAGCAGTTTAGCGGCTAGCGGGATAAAATCCCTCAATGAGCAGTTCTTC
few	TRBV9	TRBD2	TRBJ2-7	CASSVDSGRAHEQYF	TGTGCCAGCAGCGTTGATAGCGGGAGGGCCCACGAGCAGTACTTC
-	TRBV5-1	TRBD2	TRBJ2-3	CASSWGLAYTDTQYF	TGCGCCAGCAGCTGGGGACTAGCATACACAGATACGCAGTATTTT
-	TRBV7-3	TRBD2	TRBJ2-3	CASSFTGTSKDTQYF	TGTGCCAGCAGCTTCACCGGGACTAGTAAAGATACGCAGTATTTT
-	TRBV28	TRBD2	TRBJ2-1	CASRTSGSDEQFF	TGTGCCAGCCGAACTAGCGGGAGTGATGAGCAGTTCTTC
-	TRBV10-3	-	TRBJ2-3	CATSSSPSTDTQYF	TGTGCCACCTCCTCTAGCCCCAGCACAGATACGCAGTATTTT
-	TRBV28	TRBD1	TRBJ2-1	CASSFNRGRYNEQFF	TGTGCCAGCAGTTTCAACAGGGGGCGCTACAATGAGCAGTTCTTC
-	TRBV6-5	-	TRBJ1-1	CASSQFNTEAFF	TGTGCCAGCAGTCAATTCAACACTGAAGCTTTCTTT
-	TRBV29-1	TRBD1	TRBJ2-5	CSVKETGGETQYF	TGCAGCGTGAAGGAGACAGGGGGAGAGACCCAGTACTTC
-	TRBV3-1/TRBV3-2	-	TRBJ1-6	CASSQATGNNSPLHF	TGTGCCAGCAGCCAAGCAACAGGAAATAATTCACCCCTCCACTTT
-	TRBV4-1	-	TRBJ2-5	CASSQDPGDETQYF	TGCGCCAGCAGCCAAGATCCTGGAGATGAGACCCAGTACTTC
once	TRBV12-5	TRBD1	TRBJ2-7	CASGSGNRDRGFYEQYF	TGTGCTAGTGGTTCCGGGAACCGGGACAGGGGGTTCTACGAGCAGTACTTC
-	TRBV12-2	-	TRBJ1-5	CASRPLGGAFSNQPQHF	TGTGCAAGTCGCCCCTTAGGGGGGGCCTTTAGCAATCAGCCCCAGCATTTT
-	TRBV2	TRBD1	TRBJ1-2	CASSGGTGIGGYTF	TGTGCCAGCAGTGGGGGGACAGGGATTGGCGGCTACACCTTC
-	TRBV2	-	TRBJ2-7	CASSEDITSF	TGTGCCAGCAGTGAAGATATCACAAGCTTC
-	TRBV5-4	-	TRBJ1-2	CASSLAGTNYGYTF	TGTGCCAGCAGCTTGGCAGGTACTAACTATGGCTACACCTTC
-	TRBV19	TRBD1	TRBJ1-4	CASSQTGVGVKLFF	TGTGCCAGTAGTCAAACAGGGGTTGGGGTGAAACTGTTTTTT
-	TRBV4-2	TRBD2	TRBJ2-7	CASSQGTSYEQYF	TGTGCCAGCAGCCAAGGGACTAGCTACGAGCAGTACTTC
-	TRBV16	TRBD1	TRBJ1-3	CASSQSGQGSGNTIYF	TGTGCCAGCAGCCAATCGGGACAGGGATCGGGAAACACCATATATTTT
-	TRBV25-1	-	TRBJ2-5	CASSEAQNEETQYF	TGTGCCAGCAGTGAGGCACAGAATGAAGAGACCCAGTACTTC
-	TRBV6-5	-	TRBJ2-7	CASSRRGERGYEQYF	TGTGCCAGCTCACGGAGGGGCGAACGGGGCTACGAGCAGTACTTC
-	TRBV19	-	TRBJ2-1	CASKSTLSYNEQFF	TGTGCCAGTAAATCGACTCTGTCCTACAATGAGCAGTTCTTC
once	TRBV11-2	TRBD2	TRBJ2-2	CASSPRGREANTGELFF	TGTGCCAGCAGCCCCAGAGGGCGGGAGGCGAACACCGGGGAGCTGTTTTTT
once	TRBV6-5	-	TRBJ2-1	CASSRNEQFF	TGTGCCAGCAGCCGGAATGAGCAGTTCTTC
-	TRBV6-5	TRBD2	TRBJ2-5	CASRREGRETQYF	TGTGCCAGCCGCCGGGAGGGCCGAGAGACCCAGTACTTC
-	TRBV30	TRBD2	TRBJ2-3	CAWSVRLAGAPDTQYF	TGTGCCTGGAGTGTACGGCTAGCGGGAGCGCCAGATACGCAGTATTTT
-	TRBV4-1	TRBD2	TRBJ2-2	CASSQHGLAGAGELFF	TGCGCCAGCAGCCAACACGGACTAGCGGGCGCCGGGGAGCTGTTTTTT
once	TRBV27	TRBD2	TRBJ2-1	CASSLSGREGEQFF	TGTGCCAGCAGTTTATCGGGTAGGGAGGGTGAGCAGTTCTTC
few	TRBV7-6	-	TRBJ2-3	CASSPSTGITAPTDTQYF	TGTGCCAGCAGCCCTTCGACAGGTATTACGGCTCCCACAGATACGCAGTATTTT
-	TRBV5-1	-	TRBJ2-7	CASSYNRGGYEQYF	TGCGCCAGCAGCTACAACAGGGGAGGCTACGAGCAGTACTTC